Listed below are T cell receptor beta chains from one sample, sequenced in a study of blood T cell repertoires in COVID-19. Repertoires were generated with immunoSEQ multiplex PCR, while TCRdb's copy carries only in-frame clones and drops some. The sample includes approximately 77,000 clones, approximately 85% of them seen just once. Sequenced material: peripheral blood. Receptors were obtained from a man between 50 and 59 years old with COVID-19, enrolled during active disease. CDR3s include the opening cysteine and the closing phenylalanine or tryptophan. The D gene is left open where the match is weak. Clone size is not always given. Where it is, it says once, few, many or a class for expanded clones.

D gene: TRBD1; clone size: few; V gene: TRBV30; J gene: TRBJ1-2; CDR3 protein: CAWKLGQPGDGYTF; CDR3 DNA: TGTGCCTGGAAACTGGGACAGCCTGGAGATGGCTACACCTTC
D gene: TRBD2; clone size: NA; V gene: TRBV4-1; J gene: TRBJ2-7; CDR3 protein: CASSQVMPGLAGVEQYF; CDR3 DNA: TGCGCCAGCAGCCAAGTAATGCCGGGACTAGCGGGAGTCGAGCAGTACTTC
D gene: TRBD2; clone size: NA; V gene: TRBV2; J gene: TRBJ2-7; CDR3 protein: CISLREASYEQYF; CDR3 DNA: TGTATTAGTTTACGGGAGGCGTCCTACGAGCAGTACTTC
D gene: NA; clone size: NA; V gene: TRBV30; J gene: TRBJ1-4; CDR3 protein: CAWSVEIGQNEKLFF; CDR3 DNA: TGTGCCTGGAGTGTAGAGATCGGACAGAATGAAAAACTGTTTTTT
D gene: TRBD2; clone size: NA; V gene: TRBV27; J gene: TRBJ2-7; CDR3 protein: CASSRAGAYEQYF; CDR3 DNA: TGTGCCAGCAGCCGGGCGGGAGCCTACGAGCAGTACTTC
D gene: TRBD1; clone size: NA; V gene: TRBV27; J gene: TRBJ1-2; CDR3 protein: CASSSGQGHYTF; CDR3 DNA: TGTGCCAGCAGCTCGGGACAGGGACATTACACCTTC
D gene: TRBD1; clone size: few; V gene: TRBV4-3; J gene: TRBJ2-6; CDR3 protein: CASSQATGVGANVLTF; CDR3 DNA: TGCGCCAGCAGCCAAGCCACAGGGGTCGGGGCCAACGTCCTGACTTTC
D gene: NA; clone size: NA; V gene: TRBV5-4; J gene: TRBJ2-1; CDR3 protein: CASSLGPLGNEQFF; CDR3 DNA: TGTGCCAGCAGCTTGGGACCTCTCGGGAATGAGCAGTTCTTC
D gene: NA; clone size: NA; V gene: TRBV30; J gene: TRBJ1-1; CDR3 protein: CAWSVPLSRTEAFF; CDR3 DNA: TGTGCCTGGAGTGTACCGTTATCGCGGACTGAAGCTTTCTTT
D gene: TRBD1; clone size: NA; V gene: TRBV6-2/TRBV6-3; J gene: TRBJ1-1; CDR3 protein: CASSLGQGRAGNTEAFF; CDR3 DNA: TGTGCCAGCAGCCTCGGACAGGGGAGGGCAGGGAACACTGAAGCTTTCTTT
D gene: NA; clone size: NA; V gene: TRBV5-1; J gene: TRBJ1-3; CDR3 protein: CASSLPSDSGNTIYF; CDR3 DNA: TGCGCCAGCAGCTTACCCAGTGACTCTGGAAACACCATATATTTT
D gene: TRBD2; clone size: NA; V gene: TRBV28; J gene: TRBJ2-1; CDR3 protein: CASSYLAGGEQFF; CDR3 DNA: TGTGCCAGCAGTTATCTAGCGGGAGGTGAGCAGTTCTTC
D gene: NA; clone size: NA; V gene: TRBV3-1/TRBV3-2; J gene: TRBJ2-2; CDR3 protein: CASSQVFLGVANTGELFF; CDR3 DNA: TGTGCCAGCAGCCAAGTCTTCCTAGGGGTTGCGAACACCGGGGAGCTGTTTTTT
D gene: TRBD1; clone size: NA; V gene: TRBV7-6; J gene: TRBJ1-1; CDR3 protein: CASSLGRQGGINEAFF; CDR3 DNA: TGTGCCAGCAGCTTGGGGAGACAGGGGGGAATTAATGAAGCTTTCTTT
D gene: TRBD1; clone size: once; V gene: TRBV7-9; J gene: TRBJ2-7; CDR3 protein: CASSPPGTGETYEQYF; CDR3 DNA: TGTGCCAGCAGCCCCCCCGGGACAGGGGAGACCTACGAGCAGTACTTC
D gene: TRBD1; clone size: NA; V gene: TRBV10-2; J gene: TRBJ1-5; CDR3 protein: CASRLDRDGNQPQHF; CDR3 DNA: TGCGCCAGCAGATTAGACAGGGATGGCAATCAGCCCCAGCATTTT
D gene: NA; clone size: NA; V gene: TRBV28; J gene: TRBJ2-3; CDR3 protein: CASSSMGAQLARYTDTQYF; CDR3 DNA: TGTGCCAGCAGTTCCATGGGGGCCCAACTAGCGAGATACACAGATACGCAGTATTTT
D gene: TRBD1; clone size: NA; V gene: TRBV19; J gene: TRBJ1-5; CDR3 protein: CAASYDRGQPQHF; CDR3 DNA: TGTGCCGCTTCATACGACAGGGGTCAGCCCCAGCATTTT
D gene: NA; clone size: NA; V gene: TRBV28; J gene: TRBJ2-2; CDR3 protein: CASSWATNTGELFF; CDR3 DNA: TGTGCCAGCAGTTGGGCAACGAACACCGGGGAGCTGTTTTTT
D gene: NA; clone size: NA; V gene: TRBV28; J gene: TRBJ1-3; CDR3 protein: CASSLRGGGNTIYF; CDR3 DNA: TGTGCCAGCAGTTTACGGGGGGGTGGAAACACCATATATTTT
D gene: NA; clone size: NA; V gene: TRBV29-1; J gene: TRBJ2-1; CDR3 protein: CSVEDLTDLGYNEQFF; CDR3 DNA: TGCAGCGTTGAAGATCTTACGGACTTAGGGTACAATGAGCAGTTCTTC
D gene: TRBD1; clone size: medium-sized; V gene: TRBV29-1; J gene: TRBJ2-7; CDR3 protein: CSVEPGQGNEQYF; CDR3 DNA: TGCAGCGTTGAGCCGGGACAGGGAAACGAGCAGTACTTC
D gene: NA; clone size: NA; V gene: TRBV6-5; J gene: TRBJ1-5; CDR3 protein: CASSPDRANQPQHF; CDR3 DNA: TGTGCCAGCAGTCCGGACAGAGCCAATCAGCCCCAGCATTTT
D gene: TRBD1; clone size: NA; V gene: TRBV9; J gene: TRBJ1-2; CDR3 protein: CASSPRTGYGYTF; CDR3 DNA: TGTGCCAGCAGCCCACGGACAGGGTATGGCTACACCTTC
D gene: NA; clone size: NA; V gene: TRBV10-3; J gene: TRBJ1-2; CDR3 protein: CAISSRGADKGYTF; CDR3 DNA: TGTGCCATCAGTTCCCGGGGGGCCGATAAGGGCTACACCTTC
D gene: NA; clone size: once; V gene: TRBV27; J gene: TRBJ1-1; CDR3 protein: CASSLSHIYTEAFF; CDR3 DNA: TGTGCCAGCAGTTTATCACACATCTACACTGAAGCTTTCTTT
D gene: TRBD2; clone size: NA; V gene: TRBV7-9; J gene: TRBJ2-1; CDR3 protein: CASSLEGTSGRNEQFF; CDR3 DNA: TGTGCCAGCAGCTTAGAAGGGACTAGCGGGAGAAATGAGCAGTTCTTC
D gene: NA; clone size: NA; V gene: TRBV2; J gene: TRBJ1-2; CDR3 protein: CASAETGVGGYTF; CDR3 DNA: TGTGCCAGCGCCGAAACAGGAGTAGGTGGCTACACCTTC
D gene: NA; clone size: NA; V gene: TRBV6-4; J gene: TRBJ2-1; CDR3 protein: CASSDSRVGEQFF; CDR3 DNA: TGTGCCAGCAGTGACTCGAGGGTTGGGGAGCAGTTCTTC
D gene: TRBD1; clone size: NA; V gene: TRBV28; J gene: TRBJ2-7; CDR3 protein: CASSPMTGILSYEQYF; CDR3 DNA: TGTGCCAGCAGTCCCATGACAGGGATTCTCTCCTACGAGCAGTACTTC